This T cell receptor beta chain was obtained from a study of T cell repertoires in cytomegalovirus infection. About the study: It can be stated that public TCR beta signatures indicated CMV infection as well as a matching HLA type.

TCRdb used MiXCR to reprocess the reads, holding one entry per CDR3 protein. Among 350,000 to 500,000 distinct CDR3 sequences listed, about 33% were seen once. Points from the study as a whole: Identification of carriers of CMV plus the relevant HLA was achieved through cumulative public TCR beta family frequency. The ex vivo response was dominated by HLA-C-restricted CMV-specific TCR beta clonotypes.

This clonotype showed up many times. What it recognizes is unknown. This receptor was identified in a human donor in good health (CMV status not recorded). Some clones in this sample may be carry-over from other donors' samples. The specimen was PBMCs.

CDR3 DNA: TGTGCCAGCAGCCGTCACCGGGACAGGGGATCGGCTAATGAAAAACTGTTTTTT. Its protein is CASSRHRDRGSANEKLFF. This chain uses TRBV7-2 with TRBJ1-4; 10 bases line up with TRBD1. CDR1 and CDR2 (germline): SGHTA, FQGNSA. The CDR3 covers 18 residues. The V and J ends lost 5 bases and 3 bases, in that order; junction bases with no gene match: 12.